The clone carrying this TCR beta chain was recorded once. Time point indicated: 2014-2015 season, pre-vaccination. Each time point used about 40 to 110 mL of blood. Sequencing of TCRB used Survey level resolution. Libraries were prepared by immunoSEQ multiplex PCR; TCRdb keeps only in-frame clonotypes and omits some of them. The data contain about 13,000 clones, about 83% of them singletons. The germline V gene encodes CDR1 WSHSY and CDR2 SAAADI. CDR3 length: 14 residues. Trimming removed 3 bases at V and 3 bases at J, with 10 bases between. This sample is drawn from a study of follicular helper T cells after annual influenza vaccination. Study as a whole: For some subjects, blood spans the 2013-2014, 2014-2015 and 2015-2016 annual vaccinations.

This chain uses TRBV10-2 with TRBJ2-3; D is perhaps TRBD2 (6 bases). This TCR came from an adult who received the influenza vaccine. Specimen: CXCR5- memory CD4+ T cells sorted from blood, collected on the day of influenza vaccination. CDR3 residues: CASSDGTPTDTQYF. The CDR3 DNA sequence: TGCGCCAGCAGTGACGGGACTCCGACAGATACGCAGTATTTT.